Below are 29 T cell receptor beta chains sequenced from a single sample in a study of T cells after yellow fever vaccination (dated by TCRdb to between 2018 and 2021). Sample treatment or condition, as interpreted from the label and publication: live attenuated yellow fever vaccine strain. The library was obtained by 5' RACE. Sequencing was carried out with an Illumina HiSeq 2500. TCRdb handled the public reads itself, with Q25 trimming in fastp and clone calling in MiXCR, and kept productive beta chains. Entries are consolidated by CDR3 protein sequence, retaining the most common genes and DNA. For this sample the table gives 100,000 to 150,000 distinct CDR3 sequences, of which more than 6% were detected only once. The ten biggest clones cover around 2.3% of the sample. The sample consisted of CD4+ T cells sorted from PBMCs, taken approximately 11 days after the first yellow fever vaccination. Source of these receptors: a man younger than 35 who received the YFV17D yellow fever vaccine.

This clonotype was observed a few times. This rearrangement joins TRBV19 to TRBJ2-7, with a weak D call TRBD2 (6 bases). Trimming removed 3 bases at V and 3 bases at J, with 18 bases between. The CDR3 is 16 amino acids. Germline assignment: CDR1 LNHDA and CDR2 SQIVND (reference sequence). The CDR3 is CASSISEGNSLYEQYF. The CDR3 bases are TGTGCCAGTAGTATTTCGGAGGGGAACTCCCTCTACGAGCAGTACTTC.

This clonotype was detected many times. The rearrangement links TRBV2 to TRBJ2-1; D gene unclear. The V end lost 4 bases, the J end lost 9 bases, and 7 bases lay between the germline ends. Germline V CDR1 and CDR2: SNHLY, FYNNEI. This CDR3 is built from 11 residues. CDR3 in DNA: TGTGCCAGCAGTGTAGGGTTTGAGCAGTTCTTC. It translates to CASSVGFEQFF.

This clonotype was seen repeatedly, ten times or more. The V gene is TRBV5-1, the J gene TRBJ2-7; 14 bases line up with TRBD2. V trimming: 4 bases; J trimming: 5 bases; junction bases outside the gene matches: 5. The CDR3 covers 15 residues. Germline V CDR1 and CDR2: SGHRS, YFSETQ. The CDR3 is CASSPGGLAGDEQYF. The CDR3 coding sequence is TGCGCCAGCAGCCCGGGGGGACTAGCGGGGGACGAGCAGTACTTC.

A word on this clonotype: A read error may explain this, as a much larger clone is one base away. V and J are TRBV11-2 and TRBJ2-1, with D unresolved. The germline gives CDR1 SGHAT, CDR2 FQNNGV. CDR3 length: 14 residues. Deletions cut 5 bases from V and 10 bases from J, with 18 bases between. CDR3 in amino acids: CASSQELLTREQFF. The DNA for the CDR3 is TGTGCCAGCAGCCAGGAGCTACTCACCAGGGAGCAGTTCTTC.

V and J are TRBV6-2 or TRBV6-3 and TRBJ2-7; the D is unclear. Germline V gives CDR1 MNHEY, CDR2 SVGEGT. The ends were cut back, 9 bases at V and 5 bases at J, with 11 bases in the middle. This CDR3 region has 11 residues. In DNA form, the CDR3 reads TGTGCCAGTATGAGGCTTCACGAGCAGTACTTC. It is translated as CASMRLHEQYF.

This clonotype came up many times. The chain combines TRBV10-3 with TRBJ2-1; 8 bases map to TRBD2. CDR1 and CDR2 from the germline V gene are ENHRY and SYGVKD. This CDR3 comprises 15 residues. With 4 bases clipped from V and 4 bases from J, the junction kept 6 bases outside the gene matches. Here the CDR3 DNA reads TGTGCCATCAGTGGAGGCGGGGGGCCGTACAATGAGCAGTTCTTC. It yields the protein CAISGGGGPYNEQFF.

This clonotype was observed a few times. This chain uses TRBV6-1 with TRBJ1-3; D may be TRBD1 (6 bases). Germline CDR1 reads MNHNS; CDR2 reads SASEGT. The CDR3 has 17 residues. V dropped 3 bases and J dropped 2 bases, with 17 bases sitting between them. CDR3 DNA sequence: TGTGCCAGCAGTGATACAGCCGTACAGGGACCTGGAAACACCATATATTTT. This encodes CASSDTAVQGPGNTIYF.

The chain uses TRBV7-2 and TRBJ2-7; 8 bases align to TRBD2. The CDR3 extends over 17 amino acids. The V segment lost 5 bases and the J segment 8 bases; nucleotides outside the gene matches: 20. Looked up from germline, CDR1 is SGHTA and CDR2 is FQGNSA. The CDR3 is CASSPSEASGLRGKQYF. The CDR3 nucleotides are TGTGCCAGCAGCCCTAGCGAGGCTAGCGGGCTGAGGGGCAAGCAGTACTTC.

This clonotype was counted many times. The chain joins TRBV11-2 to TRBJ1-6, with 8 positions matching TRBD1. V gave up 4 bases and J gave up 0 bases; unmatched junction bases: 14. The CDR3 contains 20 residues. CDR1 is SGHAT and CDR2 is FQNNGV in the germline V gene. The CDR3 DNA reads TGTGCCAGCAGCTCTCCCTTTCCCAGGGGGCCTAGCTCCTATAATTCACCCCTCCACTTT. It translates to CASSSPFPRGPSSYNSPLHF.

This clonotype was counted many times. This sequence joins TRBV18 and TRBJ1-2, with D possibly TRBD1 on 5 matching bases. CDR3 length: 13 amino acids. The germline V and J ends were trimmed by 3 bases and 3 bases, with 8 bases remaining between them. Looked up from germline, CDR1 is KGHSH and CDR2 is LQKENI. The CDR3 coding sequence is TGTGCCAGCTCACCCGACAGTGACTATGGCTACACCTTC. This codes for CASSPDSDYGYTF. Using reference TRBV18 and TRBJ1-2 for the parts outside the CDR3, the full variable domain is NAGVMQNPRHLVRRRGQEARLRCSPMKGHSHVYWYRQLPEEGLKFMVYLQKENIIDESGMPKERFSAEFPKEGPSILRIQQVVRGDSAAYFCASSPDSDYGYTFGSGTRLTVV.

This clonotype was detected ten times or more. The chain links TRBV7-3 to TRBJ2-5; TRBD2 matches at 8 bases. The germline CDR1 and CDR2 sequences are SGHTA and FQGTGA. V was pared by 2 bases and J by 4 bases, with 3 bases of the junction left unmatched. The CDR3 totals 14 residues. The CDR3 here is CASSLGGTRETQYF. The CDR3 region has the DNA TGTGCCAGCAGCTTAGGAGGGACTAGAGAGACCCAGTACTTC.

The rearrangement joins TRBV7-2 to TRBJ2-3; D is tentatively TRBD1 or TRBD2 (5 bases each). This CDR3 comprises 15 residues. Germline V gene sequence: CDR1 SGHTA, CDR2 FQGNSA. V was shortened by 4 bases and J by 2 bases, with 13 bases between the two germline ends. The CDR3 nucleotides are TGTGCCAGCAGCTATGGACTGGGGGTCACAGATACGCAGTATTTT. This encodes CASSYGLGVTDTQYF.

This clonotype was seen ten or more times. The chain has TRBV4-3 and TRBJ1-5; D gene uncertain. Germline V gene data show CDR1 as LGHNA and CDR2 as YSLEER. The ends were cut back, 0 bases at V and 5 bases at J, with 17 bases in the middle. The CDR3 runs to 17 residues. CDR3 in amino acids: CASSQEAHRTRDQPQHF. In DNA form, the CDR3 reads TGCGCCAGCAGCCAAGAAGCTCATCGGACCCGGGATCAGCCCCAGCATTTT.

In this sample, this clonotype turned up many times. The chain has TRBV29-1 and TRBJ1-1; the D is unclear. V gave up 7 bases and J gave up 3 bases, with 12 bases separating them. The CDR3 sequence is 12 residues long. In germline, CDR1 is SQVTM, CDR2 ANQGSEA. For the CDR3, the DNA is TGCAGCGCTGTGCGGGGTTACACTGAAGCTTTCTTT. Translating it yields CSAVRGYTEAFF.

This clonotype was counted only a few times. This sequence joins TRBV11-1 and TRBJ2-3; TRBD1 matches 8 bases. J was trimmed by 4 bases and V by 5 bases; bases with no gene match: 11. Germline V gene sequence: CDR1 SGHAT, CDR2 FQDESV (reference sequence). The CDR3 runs 16 residues. The CDR3 is CASSPPRGQGADTQYF. The CDR3 coding sequence is TGTGCCAGCAGCCCACCCCGCGGACAGGGCGCAGATACGCAGTATTTT. Full variable domain (missing parts from reference TRBV11-1 and TRBJ2-3): EAEVAQSPRYKITEKSQAVAFWCDPISGHATLYWYRQILGQGPELLVQFQDESVVDDSQLPKDRFSAERLKGVDSTLKIQPAELGDSAMYLCASSPPRGQGADTQYFGPGTRLTVL.

As concerns this clonotype: A much larger clone is a single base away; this may be a read error. The chain joins TRBV4-1 to TRBJ2-1, with no clear D. The CDR3 is 14 residues long. The germline CDR1 and CDR2 sequences are MGHRA and YSYEKL. CDR3 residues: CASTWTWSFNEQFF. The CDR3 region has the DNA TGCGCCAGCACCTGGACCTGGTCCTTCAATGAGCAGTTCTTC.

This clonotype was detected ten times or more. This chain uses TRBV7-2 with TRBJ2-5, with D unclear. The ends were cut back, 0 bases at V and 6 bases at J, with 8 bases in the middle. CDR3 length equals 13 residues. The germline V gene encodes CDR1 SGHTA and CDR2 FQGNSA. The DNA of the CDR3 is TGTGCCAGCAGCTTAGCGGGAATTCAGACCCAGTACTTC. Residues: CASSLAGIQTQYF. Looking up the rest from reference TRBV7-2 and TRBJ2-5 gives the full variable domain: GAGVSQSPSNKVTEKGKDVELRCDPISGHTALYWYRQSLGQGLEFLIYFQGNSAPDKSGLPSDRFSAERTGGSVSTLTIQRTQQEDSAVYLCASSLAGIQTQYFGPGTRLLVL.

Concerning this clonotype: A much bigger clone sits one base away, suggesting this may be a read error. V usage is TRBV6-5 and J usage is TRBJ2-7, with D perhaps TRBD1 (6 bases). CDR1 and CDR2 from the germline V gene are MNHEY and SVGAGI. V gave up 2 bases and J gave up 6 bases, with 17 bases separating them. This CDR3 region has 15 residues. The CDR3 spells CASSYQAGVLPEQYF. DNA for the CDR3: TGTGCCAGCAGTTACCAGGCAGGGGTTCTCCCCGAGCAGTACTTC.

This clonotype was seen many times. V usage is TRBV7-3 and J usage is TRBJ2-1, with 9 positions matching TRBD2. V lost 1 base, J lost 6 bases, and 7 bases stayed unmatched. CDR1 and CDR2 from the germline V gene are SGHTA and FQGTGA. This CDR3 is 16 amino acids long. The CDR3 loop is CASSLIGLAGFNEQFF. The CDR3 DNA is TGTGCCAGCAGCTTAATAGGGCTAGCGGGGTTCAATGAGCAGTTCTTC.

This clonotype appeared many times. The chain recombines TRBV4-2 with TRBJ2-1; 8 positions match TRBD2. V was clipped by 6 bases and J by 0 bases; unmatched bases: 19. This CDR3 contains 20 residues. Germline loops: CDR1 LGHNA, CDR2 YNFKEQ. The CDR3 spells CASRPSAMRGAPSSYNEQFF. In nucleotides, the CDR3 is TGTGCCAGCAGACCCTCCGCGATGCGGGGGGCCCCGAGCTCCTACAATGAGCAGTTCTTC.

In its sample, this clonotype was seen many times. The chain has TRBV12-3 or TRBV12-4 and TRBJ1-5; TRBD1 is a possible D gene (6 bases). There are 15 residues in the CDR3. Between the trimmed V and J ends, which lost 3 bases and 9 bases, there was a span of 18 bases. For the CDR3, the DNA is TGTGCCAGCAGTTTGGCCCGACAGGAACTATGGCCCCAGCATTTT. Its translation is CASSLARQELWPQHF.

This clonotype was picked up many times. The V call is TRBV2, the J call TRBJ1-5; tentatively, D is TRBD1 (5 bases). The CDR3 spans 13 residues. Trimming pared 5 bases from V and 10 bases from J, leaving 15 bases between. Per germline, CDR1 SNHLY and CDR2 FYNNEI. For the CDR3, the DNA is TGTGCCAGCAGTCTAAGCAGGGTGGAACCCCAGCATTTT. Translation gives CASSLSRVEPQHF.

This clonotype turned up a few times. The chain carries TRBV20-1 and TRBJ1-4, with D unresolved. Germline V CDR1 and CDR2: DFQATT, SNEGSKA (reference sequence). The CDR3 runs 17 residues. V was shortened by 1 base and J by 3 bases, with 18 bases between the two germline ends. The DNA for the CDR3 is TGCAGTGCTAGAGGTCTTGAGTCCCCTGCAGCTAATGAAAAACTGTTTTTT. It is translated as CSARGLESPAANEKLFF.

Concerning this clonotype: A single base separates this from a much larger clone, so it may be a read error. The chain is built from TRBV7-9 and TRBJ2-7; 11 bases agree with TRBD2. This CDR3 has 16 amino acids. Germline V gives CDR1 SEHNR, CDR2 FQNEAQ (reference sequence). Trimming took 5 bases from V and 3 from J; bases not matched to a gene: 9. The CDR3 DNA follows: TGTGCCAGCAGCAAGAAAGGGACTAGCGGCAACTACGAGCAGTACTTC. This sequence encodes CASSKKGTSGNYEQYF.

In this sample, this clonotype turned up many times. The V gene is TRBV12-3 or TRBV12-4, the J gene TRBJ1-5, with no clear D. There are 12 residues in the CDR3. Deletions cut 5 bases from V and 6 bases from J, with 8 bases between. The CDR3 DNA is TGTGCCAGCAGTATTATTGGTCAGCCCCAGCATTTT. Protein product: CASSIIGQPQHF.

In its sample, this clonotype was seen many times. The chain employs TRBV28 and TRBJ2-3; 9 nucleotides match TRBD2. This CDR3 has 15 amino acids. Trimming took 4 bases from V and 5 from J; bases not matched to a gene: 7. Germline V gene sequence: CDR1 MDHEN, CDR2 SYDVKM. The CDR3 here is CASSSAGGQGDTQYF. The CDR3, as DNA: TGTGCCAGCAGTTCGGCGGGGGGGCAGGGAGATACGCAGTATTTT.

There are many counts of this clonotype. The gene calls are TRBV27 and TRBJ2-6, with D perhaps matching TRBD1 (5 bases). Germline V gene data show CDR1 as MNHEY and CDR2 as SMNVEV (reference sequence). This CDR3 contains 17 residues. The ends were cut back, 1 base at V and 0 bases at J, with 10 bases in the middle. The CDR3 region is CASSLFSGSSGANVLTF. CDR3 coding DNA: TGTGCCAGCAGTTTATTCTCAGGGTCCTCTGGGGCCAACGTCCTGACTTTC.

This clonotype turned up a few times. The V and J genes are TRBV9 and TRBJ1-1, with 8 bases aligning to TRBD1. V gave up 2 bases and J gave up 0 bases; unmatched junction bases: 3. Germline V gene data show CDR1 as SGDLS and CDR2 as YYNGEE. The CDR3 sequence is 15 residues long. The CDR3 here is CASSVTGQVNTEAFF. The CDR3 nucleotides are TGTGCCAGCAGCGTGACGGGACAGGTGAACACTGAAGCTTTCTTT.

Of note for this clonotype: It may be a read error: a sequence one base away is much more abundant. The gene calls are TRBV20-1 and TRBJ2-2; the D is unclear. The CDR3 sequence is 13 residues long. The germline V gene has CDR1 DFQATT and CDR2 SNEGSKA (reference sequence). In DNA form, the CDR3 reads TGCAGTGCCCTAGTTCCTAACACCAGGGAGCTGTTTTTT. Translating gives CSALVPNTRELFF.